The sequence of this T cell receptor beta chain was determined in a study of CD8+ T cells in alopecia areata. Extracted from the samples, RNA was reverse transcribed into cDNA to serve as the sequencing template. Libraries were prepared by immunoSEQ multiplex PCR; TCRdb keeps only in-frame clonotypes and omits some of them. The sample shows approximately 150,000 clones, around 54% of them seen only once. This CDR3 is built from 15 residues. The germline V and J ends were trimmed by 6 bases and 2 bases, with 17 bases remaining between them. CDR1 is SNHLY and CDR2 is FYNNEI in the germline V gene. V is TRBV2 and J is TRBJ2-7, with D maybe TRBD1 (6 bases). This receptor was identified in a human donor in good health. Sequencing input: CD4+ T cells sorted from blood. The CDR3 protein is CASSERWTATYEQYF. The CDR3 nucleotides read TGTGCCAGCAGCGAGCGTTGGACAGCAACCTACGAGCAGTACTTC. Full variable domain (outside the CDR3, taken from reference TRBV2 and TRBJ2-7): EPEVTQTPSHQVTQMGQEVILRCVPISNHLYFYWYRQILGQKVEFLVSFYNNEISEKSEIFDDQFSVERPDGSNFTLKIRSTKLEDSAMYFCASSERWTATYEQYFGPGTRLTVT.